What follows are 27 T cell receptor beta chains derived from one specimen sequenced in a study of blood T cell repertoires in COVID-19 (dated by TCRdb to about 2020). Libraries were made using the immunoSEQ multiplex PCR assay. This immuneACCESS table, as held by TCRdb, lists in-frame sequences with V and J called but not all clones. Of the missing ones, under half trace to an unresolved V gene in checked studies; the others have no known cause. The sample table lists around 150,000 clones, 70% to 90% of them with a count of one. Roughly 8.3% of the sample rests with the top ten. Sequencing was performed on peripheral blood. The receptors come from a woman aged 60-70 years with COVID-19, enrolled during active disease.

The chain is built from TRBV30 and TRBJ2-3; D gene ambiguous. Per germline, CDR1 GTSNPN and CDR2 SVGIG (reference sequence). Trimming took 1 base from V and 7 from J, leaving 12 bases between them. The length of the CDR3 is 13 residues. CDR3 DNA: TGTGCCTGGAGTGGGAGCCGGTTTAATACGCAGTATTTT. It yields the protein CAWSGSRFNTQYF.

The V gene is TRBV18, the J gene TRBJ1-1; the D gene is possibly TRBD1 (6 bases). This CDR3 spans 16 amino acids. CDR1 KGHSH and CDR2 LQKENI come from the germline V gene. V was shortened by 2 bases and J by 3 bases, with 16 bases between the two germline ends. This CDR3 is CASSPFQQGSHTEAFF. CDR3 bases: TGTGCCAGCTCACCATTCCAACAGGGTTCGCACACTGAAGCTTTCTTT.

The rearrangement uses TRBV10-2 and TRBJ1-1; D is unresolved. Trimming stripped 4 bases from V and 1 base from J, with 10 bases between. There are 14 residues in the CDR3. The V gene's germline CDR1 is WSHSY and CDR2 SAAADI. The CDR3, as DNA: TGCGCCAGCAGTGGGGTGGCAGGGAACACTGAAGCTTTCTTT. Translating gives CASSGVAGNTEAFF.

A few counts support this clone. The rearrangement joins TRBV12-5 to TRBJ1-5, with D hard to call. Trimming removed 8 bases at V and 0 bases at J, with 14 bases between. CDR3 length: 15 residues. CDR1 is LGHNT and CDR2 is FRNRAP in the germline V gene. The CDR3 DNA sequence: TGTGCTAGTTCCCCCGGTGGACTTAGCAATCAGCCCCAGCATTTT. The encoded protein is CASSPGGLSNQPQHF.

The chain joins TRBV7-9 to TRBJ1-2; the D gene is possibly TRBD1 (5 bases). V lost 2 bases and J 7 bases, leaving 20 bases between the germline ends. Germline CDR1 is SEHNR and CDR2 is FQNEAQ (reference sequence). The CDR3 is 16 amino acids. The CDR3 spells CASSLSGNQGLGGYTF. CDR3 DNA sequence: TGTGCCAGCAGCTTATCTGGGAACCAGGGACTTGGTGGCTACACCTTC.

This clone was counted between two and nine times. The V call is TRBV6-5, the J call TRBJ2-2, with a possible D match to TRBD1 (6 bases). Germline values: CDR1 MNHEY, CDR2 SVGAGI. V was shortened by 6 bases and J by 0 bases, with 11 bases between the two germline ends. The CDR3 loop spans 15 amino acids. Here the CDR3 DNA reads TGTGCCAGCAGGAGGGACACCGCGAACACCGGGGAGCTGTTTTTT. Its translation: CASRRDTANTGELFF.

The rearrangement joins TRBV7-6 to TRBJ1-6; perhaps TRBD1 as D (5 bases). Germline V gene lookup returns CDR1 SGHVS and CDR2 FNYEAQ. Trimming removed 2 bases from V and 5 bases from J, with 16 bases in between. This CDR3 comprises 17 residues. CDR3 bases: TGTGCCAGCAGCTTAAGCCTCCCAGGGCGAAATAATTCACCCCTCCACTTT. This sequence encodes CASSLSLPGRNNSPLHF.

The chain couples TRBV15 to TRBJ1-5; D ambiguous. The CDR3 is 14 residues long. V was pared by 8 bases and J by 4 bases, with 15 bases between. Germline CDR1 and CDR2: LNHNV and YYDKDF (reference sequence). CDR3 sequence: CATQQMAGNQPQHF. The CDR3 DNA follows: TGTGCCACCCAACAGATGGCGGGTAATCAGCCCCAGCATTTT.

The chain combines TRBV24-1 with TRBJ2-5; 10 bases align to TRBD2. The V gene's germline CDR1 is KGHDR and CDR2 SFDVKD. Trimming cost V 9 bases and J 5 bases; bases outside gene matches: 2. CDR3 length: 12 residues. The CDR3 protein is CATRTSGETQYF. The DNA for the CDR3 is TGTGCCACCCGGACTAGCGGTGAGACCCAGTACTTC.

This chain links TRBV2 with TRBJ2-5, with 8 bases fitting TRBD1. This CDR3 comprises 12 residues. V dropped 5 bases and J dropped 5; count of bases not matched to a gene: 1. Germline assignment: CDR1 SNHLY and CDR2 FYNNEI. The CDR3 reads CASSRQGETQYF. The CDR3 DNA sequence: TGTGCCAGCAGTAGACAGGGGGAGACCCAGTACTTC.

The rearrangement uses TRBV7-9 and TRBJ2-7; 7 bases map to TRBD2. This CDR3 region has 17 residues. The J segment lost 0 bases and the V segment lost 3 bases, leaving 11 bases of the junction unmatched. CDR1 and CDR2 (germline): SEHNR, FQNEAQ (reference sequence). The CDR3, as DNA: TGTGCCAGCAGCTTTCCTAGGGGAGGGGTTAACTCCTACGAGCAGTACTTC. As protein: CASSFPRGGVNSYEQYF.

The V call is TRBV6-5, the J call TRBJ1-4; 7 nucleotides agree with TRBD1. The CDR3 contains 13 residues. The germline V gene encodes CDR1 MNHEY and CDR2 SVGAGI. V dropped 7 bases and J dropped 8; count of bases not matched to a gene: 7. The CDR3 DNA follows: TGTGCCAGCAAGGACAGGTCCCCCGAAAAACTGTTTTTT. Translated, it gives CASKDRSPEKLFF.

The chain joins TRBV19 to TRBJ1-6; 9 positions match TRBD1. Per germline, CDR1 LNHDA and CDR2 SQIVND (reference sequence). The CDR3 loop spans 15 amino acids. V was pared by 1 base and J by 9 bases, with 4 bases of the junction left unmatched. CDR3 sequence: CASSIVQGASSPLHF. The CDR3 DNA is TGTGCCAGTAGTATAGTACAGGGGGCTAGTTCACCCCTCCACTTT. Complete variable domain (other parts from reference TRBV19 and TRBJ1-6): DGGITQSPKYLFRKEGQNVTLSCEQNLNHDAMYWYRQDPGQGLRLIYYSQIVNDFQKGDIAEGYSVSREKKESFPLTVTSAQKNPTAFYLCASSIVQGASSPLHFGNGTRLTVT.

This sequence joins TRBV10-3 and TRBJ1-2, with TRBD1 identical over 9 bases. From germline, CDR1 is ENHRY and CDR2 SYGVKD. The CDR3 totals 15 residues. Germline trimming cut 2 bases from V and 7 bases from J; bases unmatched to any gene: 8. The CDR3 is CAISEPDRGAGGYTF. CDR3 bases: TGTGCCATCAGTGAGCCTGACAGGGGGGCAGGTGGCTACACCTTC.

CDR3 loop: CASSLQTSAYGYTF. CDR3 DNA sequence: TGTGCCAGCAGCCTACAGACATCGGCCTATGGCTACACCTTC. The chain links TRBV11-1 to TRBJ1-2, with D uncertain. Germline V CDR1 and CDR2: SGHAT, FQDESV (reference sequence). V lost 5 bases and J lost 4, with 14 bases in between. This CDR3 is 14 amino acids long.

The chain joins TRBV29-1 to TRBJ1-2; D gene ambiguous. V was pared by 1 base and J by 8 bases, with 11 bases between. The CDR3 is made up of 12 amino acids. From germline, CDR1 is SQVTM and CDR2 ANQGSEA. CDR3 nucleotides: TGCAGCGTTGAAGTCTATCCGGGGGGCTACACCTTC. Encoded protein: CSVEVYPGGYTF.

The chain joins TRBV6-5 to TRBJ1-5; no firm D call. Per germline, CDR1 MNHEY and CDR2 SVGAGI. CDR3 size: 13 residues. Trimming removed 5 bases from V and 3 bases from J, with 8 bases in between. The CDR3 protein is CASSQHNNQPQHF. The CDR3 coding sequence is TGTGCCAGCAGTCAACACAACAATCAGCCCCAGCATTTT.

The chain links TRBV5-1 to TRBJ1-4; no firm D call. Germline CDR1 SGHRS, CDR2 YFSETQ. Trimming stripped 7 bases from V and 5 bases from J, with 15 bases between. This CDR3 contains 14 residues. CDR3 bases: TGCGCCAGCCACCCGGGGAACCGGAATGAAAAACTGTTTTTT. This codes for CASHPGNRNEKLFF. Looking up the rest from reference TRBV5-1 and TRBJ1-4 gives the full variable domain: KAGVTQTPRYLIKTRGQQVTLSCSPISGHRSVSWYQQTPGQGLQFLFEYFSETQRNKGNFPGRFSGRQFSNSRSEMNVSTLELGDSALYLCASHPGNRNEKLFFGSGTQLSVL.

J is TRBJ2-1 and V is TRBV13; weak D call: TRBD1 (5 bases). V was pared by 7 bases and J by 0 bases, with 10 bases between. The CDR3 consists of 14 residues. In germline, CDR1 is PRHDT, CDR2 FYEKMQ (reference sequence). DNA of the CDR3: TGTGCCAGCACTTCCGACAGCTCCTACAATGAGCAGTTCTTC. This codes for CASTSDSSYNEQFF.

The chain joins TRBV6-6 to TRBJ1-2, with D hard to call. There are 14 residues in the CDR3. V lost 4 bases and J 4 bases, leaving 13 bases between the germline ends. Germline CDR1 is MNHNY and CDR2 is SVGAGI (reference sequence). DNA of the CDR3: TGTGCCAGCAGTTTTCCACAGAAAGTCTATGGCTACACCTTC. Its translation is CASSFPQKVYGYTF.

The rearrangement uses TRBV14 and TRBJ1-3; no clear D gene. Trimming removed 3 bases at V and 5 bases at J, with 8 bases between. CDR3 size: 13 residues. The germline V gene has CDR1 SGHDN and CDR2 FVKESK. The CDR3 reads CASSHGLRNTIYF. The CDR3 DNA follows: TGTGCCAGCAGCCATGGGCTAAGAAACACCATATATTTT. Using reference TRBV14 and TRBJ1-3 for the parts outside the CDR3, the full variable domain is EAGVTQFPSHSVIEKGQTVTLRCDPISGHDNLYWYRRVMGKEIKFLLHFVKESKQDESGMPNNRFLAERTGGTYSTLKVQPAELEDSGVYFCASSHGLRNTIYFGEGSWLTVV.

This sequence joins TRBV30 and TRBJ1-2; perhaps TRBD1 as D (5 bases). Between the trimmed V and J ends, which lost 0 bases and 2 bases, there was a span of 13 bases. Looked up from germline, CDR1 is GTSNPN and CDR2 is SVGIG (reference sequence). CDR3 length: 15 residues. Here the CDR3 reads CAWSVLGASNYGYTF. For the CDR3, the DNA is TGTGCCTGGAGTGTGTTAGGGGCGTCCAACTATGGCTACACCTTC.

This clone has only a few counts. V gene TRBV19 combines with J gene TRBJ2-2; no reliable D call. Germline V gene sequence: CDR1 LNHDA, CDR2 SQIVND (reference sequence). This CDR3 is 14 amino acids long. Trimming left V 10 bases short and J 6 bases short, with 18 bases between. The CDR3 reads CATTGSLNAGELFF. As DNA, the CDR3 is TGTGCCACCACCGGGTCCTTAAACGCCGGGGAGCTGTTTTTT.

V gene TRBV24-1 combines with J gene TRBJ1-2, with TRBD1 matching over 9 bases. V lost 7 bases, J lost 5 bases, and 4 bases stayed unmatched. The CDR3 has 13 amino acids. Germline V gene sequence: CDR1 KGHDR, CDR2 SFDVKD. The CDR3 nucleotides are TGTGCCACCAGCCGGGGACAGGGTTATGGCTACACCTTC. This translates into CATSRGQGYGYTF.

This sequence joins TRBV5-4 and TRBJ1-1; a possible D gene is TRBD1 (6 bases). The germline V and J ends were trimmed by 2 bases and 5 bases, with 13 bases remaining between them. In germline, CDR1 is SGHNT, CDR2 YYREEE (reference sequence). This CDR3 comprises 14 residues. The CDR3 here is CASSLAGVETEAFF. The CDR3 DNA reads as TGTGCCAGCAGCTTAGCAGGGGTAGAGACTGAAGCTTTCTTT.

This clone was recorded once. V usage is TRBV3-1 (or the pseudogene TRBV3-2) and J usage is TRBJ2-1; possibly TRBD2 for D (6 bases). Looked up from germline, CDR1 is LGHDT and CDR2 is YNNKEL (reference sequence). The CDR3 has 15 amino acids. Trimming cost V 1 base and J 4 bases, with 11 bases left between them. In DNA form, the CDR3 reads TGTGCCAGCAGCCAAGTTAGTAGCGGTTACAATGAGCAGTTCTTC. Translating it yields CASSQVSSGYNEQFF.

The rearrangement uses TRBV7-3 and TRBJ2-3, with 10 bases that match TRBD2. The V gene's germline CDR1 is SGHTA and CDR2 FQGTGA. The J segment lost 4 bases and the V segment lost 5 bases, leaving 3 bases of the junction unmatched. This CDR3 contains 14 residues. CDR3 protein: CASSRSGGADTQYF. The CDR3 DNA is TGTGCCAGCAGCCGGAGCGGGGGGGCAGATACGCAGTATTTT.